A single sample is the source of the 19 T cell receptor beta chains below, sequenced in a study of beta chain features in type 1 diabetes. Whole-study findings and limits: Shortening of TCRB CDR3s, moderate but significant, appeared in all four CD4+ subsets of Type 1 diabetes patients.

Their antigen targets remain unknown. Expressed TCRB transcripts were sequenced because the isolated RNA had all been reverse transcribed beforehand. Profiled with immunoSEQ multiplex PCR; TCRdb holds only in-frame clones, not every one. The sample yields about 170,000 clones, approximately 8.1% seen once. The sample was central memory CD4+ T cells from blood. All receptors derive from a woman in her forties with type 1 diabetes.

This clone was detected a few times. This sequence joins TRBV6-5 and TRBJ2-7, with D hard to call. In germline, CDR1 is MNHEY, CDR2 SVGAGI. Trimming left V 0 bases short and J 2 bases short, with 11 bases between. The CDR3 has 15 residues. CDR3 DNA sequence: TGTGCCAGCAGTTACTCGCGCGGCCCGGCCTACGAGCAGTACTTC. It yields the protein CASSYSRGPAYEQYF.

In the case of this clone: This clone may be a read error of a much larger clone one base away. The chain carries TRBV7-3 and TRBJ2-4; 10 bases fit TRBD1. The CDR3 covers 14 residues. V shed 7 bases, J shed 8 bases, and the junction held 8 bases outside the gene matches. The germline V gene encodes CDR1 SGHTA and CDR2 FQGTGA. The CDR3 nucleotides read TGTGCCAGCACCCCTGGGGGACAGGGGCACATTCAGTACTTC. Its translation is CASTPGGQGHIQYF.

This clone has more than one count but fewer than ten. The sample has other DNA sequences that encode this CDR3 too. The rearrangement joins TRBV29-1 to TRBJ1-1; 8 bases align to TRBD1. Germline V gene data show CDR1 as SQVTM and CDR2 as ANQGSEA. The length of the CDR3 is 12 residues. The ends lost 6 bases at V and 5 bases at J; junction bases unmatched: 5. The CDR3 coding sequence is TGCAGCGTCTCCCGACAGGGGACTGAAGCTTTCTTT. Translation: CSVSRQGTEAFF.

A few counts support this clone. The rearrangement uses TRBV7-2 and TRBJ2-7; D is perhaps TRBD2 (6 bases). Trimming left V 6 bases short and J 7 bases short, with 16 bases between. Per germline, CDR1 SGHTA and CDR2 FQGNSA. The CDR3 totals 13 residues. The CDR3 region has the DNA TGTGCCAGCAGACGTGGGGGGTTTGATGAGCAGTACTTC. This translates into CASRRGGFDEQYF.

The chain carries TRBV28 and TRBJ1-1; maybe TRBD1 (5 bases). CDR1 MDHEN and CDR2 SYDVKM come from the germline V gene. Trimming removed 5 bases from V and 3 bases from J, with 10 bases in between. CDR3 length: 13 amino acids. The CDR3 DNA reads TGTGCCAGCAGTGGGACTGGCGACACTGAAGCTTTCTTT. It encodes CASSGTGDTEAFF.

The chain combines TRBV5-6 with TRBJ2-7, with a weak D call TRBD2 (6 bases). V was clipped by 4 bases and J by 2 bases, with 25 bases between them. Germline V gene sequence: CDR1 SGHDT, CDR2 YYEEEE. This CDR3 region has 18 residues. CDR3 region: CASSPGGLLGSRPYEQYF. The CDR3 nucleotides are TGTGCCAGCAGCCCTGGGGGACTCTTAGGGTCTCGACCCTACGAGCAGTACTTC.

Many counts were recorded for this clone. V and J are TRBV7-3 and TRBJ2-1; 11 positions agree with TRBD1. CDR1 is SGHTA, CDR2 FQGTGA, per germline. The CDR3 sequence is 16 residues long. The V segment lost 0 bases and the J segment 4 bases; nucleotides outside the gene matches: 2. CDR3 coding DNA: TGTGCCAGCAGCTTAACCCGGGACAGGGGGTACAATGAGCAGTTCTTC. Protein: CASSLTRDRGYNEQFF.

This sequence joins TRBV7-3 and TRBJ1-6; a possible D gene is TRBD1 (5 bases). The V gene's germline CDR1 is SGHTA and CDR2 FQGTGA. Deletions cut 0 bases from V and 11 bases from J, with 17 bases between. CDR3 length: 16 amino acids. In DNA form, the CDR3 reads TGTGCCAGCAGCTTAACAGCGGCGGGGAGGGGAGCACCCCTCCACTTT. Its protein product is CASSLTAAGRGAPLHF.

This clone showed up just a few times. The rearrangement links TRBV5-1 to TRBJ1-2; D is possibly TRBD1 (6 bases). Germline V gives CDR1 SGHRS, CDR2 YFSETQ. The CDR3 is 12 residues long. V was cut by 3 bases and J by 8 bases, with 11 bases left in between. The CDR3 protein is CASSSDRRGYTF. Here the CDR3 DNA reads TGCGCCAGCAGCTCTGACAGGAGAGGCTACACCTTC.

This clone was found a few times. Different DNA sequences within this sample yield the same CDR3. This rearrangement joins TRBV11-1 to TRBJ2-5, with 9 bases aligning to TRBD1. V was pared by 4 bases and J by 3 bases, with 3 bases of the junction left unmatched. The CDR3 runs 14 residues. The germline gives CDR1 SGHAT, CDR2 FQDESV (reference sequence). The CDR3 region has the DNA TGTGCCAGCAGCTCTCGGACAGGGGAAGAGACCCAGTACTTC. Its protein is CASSSRTGEETQYF.

This clone was picked up a small number of times. The chain recombines TRBV15 with TRBJ1-5; TRBD1 aligns across 7 bases. V dropped 3 bases and J dropped 3; count of bases not matched to a gene: 8. Germline V gene data show CDR1 as LNHNV and CDR2 as YYDKDF (reference sequence). The CDR3 is 16 residues long. DNA for the CDR3: TGTGCCACCAGCAGGGGGACAGCCGTACTCAATCAGCCCCAGCATTTT. Its translation: CATSRGTAVLNQPQHF.

V is TRBV27 and J is TRBJ1-4; TRBD1 aligns across 7 bases. This CDR3 has 15 amino acids. CDR1 is MNHEY and CDR2 is SMNVEV in the germline V gene (reference sequence). J gave up 3 bases and V 3 bases, and 4 bases lay outside the gene matches. CDR3 nucleotide sequence: TGTGCCAGCAGTTTCACAGACAGGGCTAATGAAAAACTGTTTTTT. As protein: CASSFTDRANEKLFF.

The sample holds a few counts of this clone. J is TRBJ1-1 and V is TRBV11-1; D gene uncertain. This CDR3 is built from 15 residues. Looked up from germline, CDR1 is SGHAT and CDR2 is FQDESV (reference sequence). Trimming shortened V by 1 base and J by 1 base, and 10 bases separated the two germline ends. Here the CDR3 reads CASSLGQTGNTEAFF. CDR3 sequence (DNA): TGTGCCAGCAGCTTAGGGCAGACGGGGAACACTGAAGCTTTCTTT.

The sample holds a few counts of this clone. The chain links TRBV21-1 to TRBJ2-1; TRBD1 is the table's D call, not checked against the DNA. TRBV21-1 constitutes a pseudogene. The CDR3 is 14 residues long. The CDR3 bases are TGTGCCAGCAGCAAAACAGGGGCCCCCAATGAGCAGTTCTTC. Its protein product is CASSKTGAPNEQFF.

The chain carries TRBV28 and TRBJ2-2; possible D gene TRBD1, 6 bases. Germline V gene lookup returns CDR1 MDHEN and CDR2 SYDVKM. This CDR3 has 14 residues. Trimming stripped 8 bases from V and 0 bases from J, with 10 bases between. The CDR3, as DNA: TGTGCCAGCGGGGGACACTCGAACACCGGGGAGCTGTTTTTT. Translated, it gives CASGGHSNTGELFF.

V gene TRBV10-3 combines with J gene TRBJ1-1; 10 bases are shared with TRBD1. Germline V gene sequence: CDR1 ENHRY, CDR2 SYGVKD. The ends lost 4 bases at V and 4 bases at J; junction bases unmatched: 6. The CDR3 has 15 amino acids. This chain's CDR3 is CAISAGQGIGTEAFF. DNA for the CDR3: TGTGCCATCAGTGCGGGACAGGGGATTGGCACTGAAGCTTTCTTT.

This clone was detected many times. The chain joins TRBV11-2 to TRBJ2-1; TRBD2 matches 9 bases. V was clipped by 1 base and J by 2 bases; unmatched bases: 0. Germline values: CDR1 SGHAT, CDR2 FQNNGV. CDR3 length: 15 amino acids. The CDR3, as DNA: TGTGCCAGCAGCTTAGTAGCGGGAGCCTACAATGAGCAGTTCTTC. Encoded protein: CASSLVAGAYNEQFF.

V is TRBV18 and J is TRBJ1-4, with unresolved D. Germline CDR1 reads KGHSH; CDR2 reads LQKENI. This CDR3 has 16 amino acids. Trimming stripped 2 bases from V and 0 bases from J, with 10 bases between. The CDR3 DNA reads TGTGCCAGCTCACCAACGGCGGATGCAACTAATGAAAAACTGTTTTTT. Protein: CASSPTADATNEKLFF.

This clone was counted ten times or more. The CDR3 reads CASSLSSVGTQYF. CDR3 nucleotides: TGTGCCAGCAGTTTATCGAGCGTTGGGACCCAGTACTTC. The rearrangement uses TRBV27 and TRBJ2-5; D is uncertain. V was cut by 0 bases and J by 7 bases, with 9 bases left in between. The CDR3 covers 13 residues. Germline V CDR1 and CDR2: MNHEY, SMNVEV (reference sequence).